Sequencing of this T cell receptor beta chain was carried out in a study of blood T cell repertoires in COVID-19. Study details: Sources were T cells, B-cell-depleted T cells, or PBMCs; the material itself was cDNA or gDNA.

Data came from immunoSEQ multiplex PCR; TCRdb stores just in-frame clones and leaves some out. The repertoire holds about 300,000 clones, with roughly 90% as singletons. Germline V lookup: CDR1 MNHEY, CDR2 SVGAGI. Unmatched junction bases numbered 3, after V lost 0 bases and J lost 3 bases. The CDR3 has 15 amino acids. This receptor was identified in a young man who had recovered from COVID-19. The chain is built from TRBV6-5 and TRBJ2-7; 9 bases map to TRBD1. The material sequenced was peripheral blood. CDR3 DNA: TGTGCCAGCAGTTACTCGCGACAGGGGGACTACGAGCAGTACTTC. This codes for CASSYSRQGDYEQYF.